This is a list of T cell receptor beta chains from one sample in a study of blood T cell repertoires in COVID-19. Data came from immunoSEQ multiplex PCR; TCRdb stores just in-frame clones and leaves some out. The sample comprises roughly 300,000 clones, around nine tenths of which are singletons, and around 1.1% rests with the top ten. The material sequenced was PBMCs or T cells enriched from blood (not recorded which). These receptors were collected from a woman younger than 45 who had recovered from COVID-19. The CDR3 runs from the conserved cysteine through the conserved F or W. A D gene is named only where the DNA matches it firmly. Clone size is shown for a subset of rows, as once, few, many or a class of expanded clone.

CDR3aa: CASSGGDWETQYF
CDR3nt: TGTGCCAGCAGTGGGGGGGATTGGGAGACCCAGTACTTC
d_gene: NA
abundance: NA
v_gene: TRBV2
j_gene: TRBJ2-5

CDR3aa: CASSLGRTSQETQYF
CDR3nt: TGTGCCAGCAGTTTAGGTAGAACGAGCCAAGAGACCCAGTACTTC
d_gene: NA
abundance: once
v_gene: TRBV11-2
j_gene: TRBJ2-5

CDR3aa: CASSLLQDFSNNEQFF
CDR3nt: TGTGCCAGCAGCTTACTACAGGATTTCTCCAACAATGAGCAGTTCTTC
d_gene: NA
abundance: NA
v_gene: TRBV7-8
j_gene: TRBJ2-1

CDR3aa: CASGLAGQGNEQFF
CDR3nt: TGTGCTAGTGGTTTGGCAGGACAGGGCAATGAGCAGTTCTTC
d_gene: TRBD1
abundance: NA
v_gene: TRBV12-5
j_gene: TRBJ2-1

CDR3aa: CASTTRYRRLAIDTYQETQYF
CDR3nt: TGTGCCAGCACCACTCGATATAGGCGTCTAGCGATCGACACGTACCAAGAGACCCAGTACTTC
d_gene: NA
abundance: NA
v_gene: TRBV3-1/TRBV3-2
j_gene: TRBJ2-5

CDR3aa: CASSYLTETNTGELFF
CDR3nt: TGTGCCAGCAGTTACTTGACAGAAACGAACACCGGGGAGCTGTTTTTT
d_gene: NA
abundance: once
v_gene: TRBV6-5
j_gene: TRBJ2-2

CDR3aa: CASSLDLAGLVHDTGELFF
CDR3nt: TGTGCCAGCAGCTTAGATCTAGCGGGGTTGGTTCATGATACCGGGGAGCTGTTTTTT
d_gene: TRBD2
abundance: NA
v_gene: TRBV7-2
j_gene: TRBJ2-2

CDR3aa: CASSLTSGLDTQYF
CDR3nt: TGCGCCAGCAGCTTAACTAGCGGTCTAGATACGCAGTATTTT
d_gene: TRBD2
abundance: NA
v_gene: TRBV5-1
j_gene: TRBJ2-3

CDR3aa: CASSFWGVISQETQYF
CDR3nt: TGCGCCAGCAGCTTTTGGGGGGTGATCTCCCAAGAGACCCAGTACTTC
d_gene: NA
abundance: NA
v_gene: TRBV5-1
j_gene: TRBJ2-5

CDR3aa: CASSLATGVGQPQHF
CDR3nt: TGTGCCAGCAGCTTAGCGACAGGGGTGGGTCAGCCCCAGCATTTT
d_gene: TRBD1
abundance: NA
v_gene: TRBV11-2
j_gene: TRBJ1-5

CDR3aa: CATSDPNYGYTF
CDR3nt: TGTGCCACCAGTGATCCGAACTATGGCTACACCTTC
d_gene: NA
abundance: NA
v_gene: TRBV24-1
j_gene: TRBJ1-2

CDR3aa: CASSFGTVAYEQYF
CDR3nt: TGTGCCAGCAGCTTCGGGACTGTCGCCTACGAGCAGTACTTC
d_gene: NA
abundance: NA
v_gene: TRBV9
j_gene: TRBJ2-7

CDR3aa: CASSRTSAPVFF
CDR3nt: TGTGCCAGCAGTCGTACTAGCGCCCCCGTGTTCTTC
d_gene: TRBD2
abundance: NA
v_gene: TRBV13
j_gene: TRBJ2-1

CDR3aa: CASSDLGQGGRYGYTF
CDR3nt: TGTGCCAGCAGCGATTTAGGACAGGGTGGTCGTTATGGCTACACCTTC
d_gene: TRBD1
abundance: NA
v_gene: TRBV5-6
j_gene: TRBJ1-2

CDR3aa: CASSLGDRNEPQHF
CDR3nt: TGCGCCAGCAGCTTGGGCGACAGGAATGAGCCCCAGCATTTT
d_gene: NA
abundance: NA
v_gene: TRBV5-1
j_gene: TRBJ1-5

CDR3aa: CASSHSGSSYNEQFF
CDR3nt: TGTGCCAGCAGCCATAGCGGGAGCTCCTACAATGAGCAGTTCTTC
d_gene: TRBD2
abundance: NA
v_gene: TRBV14
j_gene: TRBJ2-1

CDR3aa: CASSLDRGTSGGYNEQFF
CDR3nt: TGTGCCAGCAGCTTAGATCGGGGAACTAGCGGAGGATACAATGAGCAGTTCTTC
d_gene: TRBD2
abundance: NA
v_gene: TRBV7-2
j_gene: TRBJ2-1

CDR3aa: CASSDSGTAGSDTQYF
CDR3nt: TGTGCCAGCAGTGACTCGGGGACAGCCGGATCAGATACGCAGTATTTT
d_gene: TRBD1
abundance: many
v_gene: TRBV6-4
j_gene: TRBJ2-3

CDR3aa: CASSQDLGRESHNEQFF
CDR3nt: TGTGCCAGCAGCCAAGATCTAGGGCGGGAGTCCCACAATGAGCAGTTCTTC
d_gene: TRBD2
abundance: few
v_gene: TRBV3-1/TRBV3-2
j_gene: TRBJ2-1

CDR3aa: CSVEDWVASGRVGETQYF
CDR3nt: TGCAGCGTTGAAGATTGGGTGGCTAGCGGGAGAGTTGGAGAGACCCAGTACTTC
d_gene: TRBD2
abundance: NA
v_gene: TRBV29-1
j_gene: TRBJ2-5

CDR3aa: CASSPPRQGEQYF
CDR3nt: TGTGCCAGCTCACCACCACGACAAGGCGAGCAGTACTTC
d_gene: NA
abundance: NA
v_gene: TRBV18
j_gene: TRBJ2-7

CDR3aa: CSVRRRELAGTYEQYF
CDR3nt: TGCAGCGTTCGAAGGAGGGAACTAGCGGGAACCTACGAGCAGTACTTC
d_gene: TRBD2
abundance: NA
v_gene: TRBV29-1
j_gene: TRBJ2-7

CDR3aa: CASSTRWIAGIGASGELFF
CDR3nt: TGTGCCAGCAGTACCCGGTGGATAGCGGGAATCGGTGCCTCCGGGGAGCTGTTTTTT
d_gene: TRBD2
abundance: NA
v_gene: TRBV27
j_gene: TRBJ2-2

CDR3aa: CSVEDQQNYEQYF
CDR3nt: TGCAGCGTTGAAGATCAACAGAATTACGAGCAGTACTTC
d_gene: NA
abundance: NA
v_gene: TRBV29-1
j_gene: TRBJ2-7

CDR3aa: CASSVGEGLADTQYF
CDR3nt: TGTGCCAGCAGCGTAGGGGAGGGCCTCGCAGATACGCAGTATTTT
d_gene: TRBD2
abundance: NA
v_gene: TRBV9
j_gene: TRBJ2-3

CDR3aa: CASSQTGNQPQHF
CDR3nt: TGTGCCAGCAGCCAGACAGGGAATCAGCCCCAGCATTTT
d_gene: TRBD1
abundance: few
v_gene: TRBV7-8
j_gene: TRBJ1-5